This T cell receptor beta chain comes out of a study of cytomegalovirus exposure and HLA in healthy donors (dated by TCRdb to about 2017). For context, the study as a whole: A later analysis indicated that the 110 or so validation repertoires were generated on the platform also employed for the 666 repertoires of the first cohort. High-throughput TCR immunosequencing, statistical association of individual TCRs with disease status, and machine learning were combined to predict cytomegalovirus infection status. The study was designed to test whether signatures of past pathogen exposure could be identified by cataloging public T cell receptors. A separate validation cohort of 90 to 150 different subjects was used in addition to the 666-subject first cohort.

Separate from the approximately 700-subject first cohort, the validation cohort of roughly 130 subjects was the group to which the donors belonged. The library relied on the immunoSEQ multiplex PCR assay. The source study handled its data this way. A statistical classification framework was built for diagnosing cytomegalovirus status from the catalog of TCR beta chain sequences. TCRdb's version of the immuneACCESS table is confined to in-frame rearrangements and falls short of the full clone set. An unresolved V gene accounts for under half of the shortfall where checked; the remainder is of unknown origin. The DNA was the basis for D and trimming; V, J and clone size are from that table. The sample table records around 130,000 clones; about 84% of these occur just once. The ten largest clonotypes hold roughly 2% of the sample. Looking up the germline V gene yields CDR1 SGHDT and CDR2 YYEEEE. Deletion took 4 bases off V and 2 bases off J, with a span of 12 bases between the germline ends. Measured from the cysteine to the phenylalanine, the CDR3 is 14 residues long. The entry retains the CDR3 DNA only, 42 bases that are in frame from base 1.

There are a few counts of this clone. Its antigen target is currently unknown. Base-call qualities are not available, and no considerably larger clone is one nucleotide away. The paper's findings and limits, for the study overall: A few of the identified cytomegalovirus-associated TCR beta chains were confirmed in vitro to be specific for cytomegalovirus antigens. The authors suggested that the approach could potentially be extended to other disease states and immunological phenotypes. A later analysis had no HLA typing for the validation cohort, so co-occurrence there was scored across all 130 or so repertoires. Most TCR sequences were observed very rarely across donors, whereas some public TCRs were present in many individuals. The classifier was reported to diagnose cytomegalovirus status with high specificity and sensitivity in both the original cohort and the validation cohort. A later analysis found that TCRs clustered in the first cohort also tended to co-occur in the 110 or so validation repertoires, with about 94% of cluster scores above 0. A total of 150 or so TCR beta chains were listed by the study as associated with cytomegalovirus.

This receptor was identified in a woman aged 25 to 45 in good health and CMV-seronegative. This receptor chain uses TRBV5-6 and TRBJ1-2; the D gene is perhaps TRBD1, on 5 matching bases. Sequenced: PBMCs. CDR3 region: CASSPTAGNYGYTF. The DNA reads TGTGCCAGCAGCCCTACAGCAGGGAACTATGGCTACACCTTC. This CDR3, with the reference TRBV5-6 and TRBJ1-2 proteins standing in past its ends, gives the full variable domain DAGVTQSPTHLIKTRGQQVTLRCSPKSGHDTVSWYQQALGQGPQFIFQYYEEEERQRGNFPDRFSGHQFPNYSSELNVNALLLGDSALYLCASSPTAGNYGYTFGSGTRLTVV.